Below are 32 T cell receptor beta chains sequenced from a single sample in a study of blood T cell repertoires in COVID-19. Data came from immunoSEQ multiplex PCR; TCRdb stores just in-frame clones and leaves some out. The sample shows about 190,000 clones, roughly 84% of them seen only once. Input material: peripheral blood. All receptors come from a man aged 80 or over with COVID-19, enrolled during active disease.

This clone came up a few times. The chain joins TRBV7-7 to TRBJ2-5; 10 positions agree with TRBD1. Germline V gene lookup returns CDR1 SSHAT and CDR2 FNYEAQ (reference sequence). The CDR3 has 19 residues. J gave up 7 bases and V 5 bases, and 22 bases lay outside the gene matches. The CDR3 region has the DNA TGTGCCAGCAGCCCCTACGGGCGCGGGACAGGGGATCGGGTTTGGACCCAGTACTTC. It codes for CASSPYGRGTGDRVWTQYF.

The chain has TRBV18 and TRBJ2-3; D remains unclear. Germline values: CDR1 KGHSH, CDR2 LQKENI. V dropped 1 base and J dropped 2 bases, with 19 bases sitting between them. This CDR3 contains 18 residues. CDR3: CASSPLFSPAGDTDTQYF. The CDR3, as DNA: TGTGCCAGCTCACCACTTTTCTCCCCCGCCGGAGACACAGATACGCAGTATTTT.

CDR3 sequence (DNA): TGTGCCAGCAGCTTTTCCCGGACAGGGGGCGGCTATGGCTACACCTTC. Encoded protein: CASSFSRTGGGYGYTF. The V and J genes are TRBV7-2 and TRBJ1-2; 11 bases are shared with TRBD1. From germline, CDR1 is SGHTA and CDR2 FQGNSA. This CDR3 spans 16 amino acids. V lost 3 bases to trimming and J lost 4 bases; unmatched junction nucleotides: 7.

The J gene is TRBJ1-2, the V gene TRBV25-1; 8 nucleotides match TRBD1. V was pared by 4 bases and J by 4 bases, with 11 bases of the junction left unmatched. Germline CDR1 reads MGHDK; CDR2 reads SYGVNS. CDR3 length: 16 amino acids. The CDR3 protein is CASSGIGQGRAYGYTF. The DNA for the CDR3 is TGTGCCAGCAGTGGAATCGGACAGGGTAGGGCCTATGGCTACACCTTC.

The CDR3: CASSIPGGEETQYF. The CDR3, as DNA: TGTGCCAGTAGTATACCTGGGGGCGAAGAGACCCAGTACTTC. J is TRBJ2-5 and V is TRBV19, with D possibly being TRBD1 (6 bases). CDR1 and CDR2 (germline): LNHDA, SQIVND (reference sequence). V shed 2 bases and J shed 3 bases, with 10 bases lying between them. This CDR3 region has 14 residues.

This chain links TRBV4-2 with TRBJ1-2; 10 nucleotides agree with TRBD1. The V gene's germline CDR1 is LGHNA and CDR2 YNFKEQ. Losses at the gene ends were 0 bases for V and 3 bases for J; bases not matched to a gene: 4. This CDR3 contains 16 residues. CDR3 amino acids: CASSQDQTGGYYGYTF. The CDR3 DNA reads TGTGCCAGCAGCCAAGATCAGACAGGGGGCTACTATGGCTACACCTTC.

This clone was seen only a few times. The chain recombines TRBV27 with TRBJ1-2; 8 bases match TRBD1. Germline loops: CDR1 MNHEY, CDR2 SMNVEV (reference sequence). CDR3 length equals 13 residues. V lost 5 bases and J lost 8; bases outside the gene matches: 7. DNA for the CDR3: TGTGCCAGCAGTCTCCGGACAGGGAGCGGCTACACCTTC. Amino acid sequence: CASSLRTGSGYTF.

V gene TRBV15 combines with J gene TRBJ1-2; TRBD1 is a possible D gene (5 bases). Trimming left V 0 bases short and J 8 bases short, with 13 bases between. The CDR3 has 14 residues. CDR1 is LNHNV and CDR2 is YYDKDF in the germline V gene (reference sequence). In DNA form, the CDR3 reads TGTGCCACCAGCAGAGATCAGGGTTGGAAAGGCTACACCTTC. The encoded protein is CATSRDQGWKGYTF.

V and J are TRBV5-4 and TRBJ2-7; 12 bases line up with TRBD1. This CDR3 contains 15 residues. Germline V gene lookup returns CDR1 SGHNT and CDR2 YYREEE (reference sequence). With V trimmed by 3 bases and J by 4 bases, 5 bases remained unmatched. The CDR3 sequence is CASSSRDRGLYEQYF. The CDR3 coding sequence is TGTGCCAGCAGCTCAAGGGACAGGGGGCTTTACGAGCAGTACTTC.

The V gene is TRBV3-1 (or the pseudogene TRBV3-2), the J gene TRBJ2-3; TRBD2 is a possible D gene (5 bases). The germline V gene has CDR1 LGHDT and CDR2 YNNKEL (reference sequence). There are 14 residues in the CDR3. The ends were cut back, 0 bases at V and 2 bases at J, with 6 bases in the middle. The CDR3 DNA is TGTGCCAGCAGCCAAGAGAGGGCCACAGATACGCAGTATTTT. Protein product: CASSQERATDTQYF.

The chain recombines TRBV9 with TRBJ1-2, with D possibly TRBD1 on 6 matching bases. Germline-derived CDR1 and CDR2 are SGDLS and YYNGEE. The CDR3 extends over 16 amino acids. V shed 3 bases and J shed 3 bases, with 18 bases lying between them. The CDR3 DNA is TGTGCCAGCAGCGGTAGGTCGGGGGGCGCATACTATGGCTACACCTTC. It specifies CASSGRSGGAYYGYTF. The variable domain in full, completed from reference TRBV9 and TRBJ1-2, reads DSGVTQTPKHLITATGQRVTLRCSPRSGDLSVYWYQQSLDQGLQFLIQYYNGEERAKGNILERFSAQQFPDLHSELNLSSLELGDSALYFCASSGRSGGAYYGYTFGSGTRLTVV.

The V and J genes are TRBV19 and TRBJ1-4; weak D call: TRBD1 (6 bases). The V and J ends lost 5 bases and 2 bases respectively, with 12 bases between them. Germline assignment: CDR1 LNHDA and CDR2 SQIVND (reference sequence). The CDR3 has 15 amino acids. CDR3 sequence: CASSRTGSTNEKLFF. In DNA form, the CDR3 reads TGTGCCAGTAGTCGAACAGGGTCGACTAATGAAAAACTGTTTTTT.

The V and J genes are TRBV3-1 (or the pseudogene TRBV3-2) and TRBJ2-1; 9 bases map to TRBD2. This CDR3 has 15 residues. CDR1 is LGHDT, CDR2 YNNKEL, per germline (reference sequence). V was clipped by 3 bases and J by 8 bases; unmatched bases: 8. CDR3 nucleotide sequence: TGTGCCAGCAGCCATCGACTAGCGGTGGGGTATGAGCAGTTCTTC. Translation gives CASSHRLAVGYEQFF.

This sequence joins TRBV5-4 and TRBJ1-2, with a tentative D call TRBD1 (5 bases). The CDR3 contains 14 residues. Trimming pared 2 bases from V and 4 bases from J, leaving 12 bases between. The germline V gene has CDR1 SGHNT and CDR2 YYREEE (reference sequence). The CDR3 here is CASSFQDQGYGYTF. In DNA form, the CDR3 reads TGTGCCAGCAGCTTTCAAGACCAGGGCTATGGCTACACCTTC.

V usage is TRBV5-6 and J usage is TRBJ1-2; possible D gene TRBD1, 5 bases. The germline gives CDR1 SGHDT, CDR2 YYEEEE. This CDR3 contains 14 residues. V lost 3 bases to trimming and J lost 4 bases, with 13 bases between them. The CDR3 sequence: CASSYGRVGYGYTF. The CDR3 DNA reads TGTGCCAGCAGCTACGGCAGGGTAGGCTATGGCTACACCTTC.

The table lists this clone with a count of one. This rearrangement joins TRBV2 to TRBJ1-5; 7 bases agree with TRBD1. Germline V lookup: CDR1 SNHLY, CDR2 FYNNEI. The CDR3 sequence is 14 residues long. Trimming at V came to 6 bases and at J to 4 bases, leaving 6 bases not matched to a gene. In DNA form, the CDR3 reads TGTGCCAGCAGAATGACAGGGCAAAATCAGCCCCAGCATTTT. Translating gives CASRMTGQNQPQHF. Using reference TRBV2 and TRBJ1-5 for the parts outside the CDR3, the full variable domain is EPEVTQTPSHQVTQMGQEVILRCVPISNHLYFYWYRQILGQKVEFLVSFYNNEISEKSEIFDDQFSVERPDGSNFTLKIRSTKLEDSAMYFCASRMTGQNQPQHFGDGTRLSIL.

In nucleotides, the CDR3 is TGTGCCAGCAGCTTAGGACCCTCCTCGGGAAAACTGTTTTTT. Translated, it gives CASSLGPSSGKLFF. J is TRBJ1-4 and V is TRBV11-2, with D unresolved. Germline V gene data show CDR1 as SGHAT and CDR2 as FQNNGV. CDR3 length: 14 amino acids. V lost 1 base to trimming and J lost 10 bases, with 13 bases between them.

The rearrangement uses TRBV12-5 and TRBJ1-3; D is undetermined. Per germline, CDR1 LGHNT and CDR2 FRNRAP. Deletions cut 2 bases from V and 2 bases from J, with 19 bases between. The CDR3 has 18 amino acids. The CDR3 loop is CASGLPPGGVSTGNTIYF. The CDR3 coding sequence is TGTGCTAGTGGTTTGCCTCCGGGCGGGGTTTCAACTGGAAACACCATATATTTT.

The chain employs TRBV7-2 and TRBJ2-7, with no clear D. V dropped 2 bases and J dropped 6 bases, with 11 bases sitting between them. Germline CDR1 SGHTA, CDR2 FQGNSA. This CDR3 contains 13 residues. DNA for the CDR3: TGTGCCAGCAGCTTAATGGCAGGCGCCGAGCAGTACTTC. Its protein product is CASSLMAGAEQYF.

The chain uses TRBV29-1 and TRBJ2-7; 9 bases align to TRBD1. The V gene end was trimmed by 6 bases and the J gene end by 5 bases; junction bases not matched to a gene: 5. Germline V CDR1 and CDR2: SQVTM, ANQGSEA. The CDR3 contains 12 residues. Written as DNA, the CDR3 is TGCAGCGTCGGACAGGGGAGAGACGAGCAGTACTTC. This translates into CSVGQGRDEQYF.

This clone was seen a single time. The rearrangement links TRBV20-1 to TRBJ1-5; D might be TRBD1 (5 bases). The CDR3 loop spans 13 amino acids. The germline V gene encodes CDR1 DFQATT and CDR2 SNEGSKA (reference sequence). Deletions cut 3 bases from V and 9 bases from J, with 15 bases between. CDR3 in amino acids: CSASKGAVRPQHF. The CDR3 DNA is TGCAGTGCTAGTAAAGGGGCCGTTAGGCCCCAGCATTTT.

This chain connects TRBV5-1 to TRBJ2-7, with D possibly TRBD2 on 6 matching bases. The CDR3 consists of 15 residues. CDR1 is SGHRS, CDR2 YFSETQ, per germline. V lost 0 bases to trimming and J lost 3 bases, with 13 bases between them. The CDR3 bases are TGCGCCAGCAGCTTGGACGGGAGTCCCCGCTACGAGCAGTACTTC. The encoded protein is CASSLDGSPRYEQYF.

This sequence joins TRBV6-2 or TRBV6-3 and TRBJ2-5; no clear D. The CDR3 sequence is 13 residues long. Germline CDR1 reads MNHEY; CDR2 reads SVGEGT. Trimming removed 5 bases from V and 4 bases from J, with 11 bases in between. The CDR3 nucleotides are TGTGCCAGCAGTCCAGGCTACTCAGAGACCCAGTACTTC. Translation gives CASSPGYSETQYF.

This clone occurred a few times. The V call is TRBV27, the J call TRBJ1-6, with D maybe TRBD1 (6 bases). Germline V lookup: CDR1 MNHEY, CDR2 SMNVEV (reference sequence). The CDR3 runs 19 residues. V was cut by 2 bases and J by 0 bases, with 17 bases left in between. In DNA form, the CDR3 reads TGTGCCAGCAGTTTAGCTCCACCGCAGGGGAGCTCCTATAATTCACCCCTCCACTTT. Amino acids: CASSLAPPQGSSYNSPLHF.

CDR3 nucleotide sequence: TGTGCCATCAGTGAAGGGACAGGGTTAGAAAAACTGTTTTTT. Its protein is CAISEGTGLEKLFF. The chain recombines TRBV10-3 with TRBJ1-4; the match to TRBD1 covers 9 bases. This CDR3 has 14 amino acids. V lost 3 bases, J lost 8 bases, and 4 bases stayed unmatched. Germline V CDR1 and CDR2: ENHRY, SYGVKD.

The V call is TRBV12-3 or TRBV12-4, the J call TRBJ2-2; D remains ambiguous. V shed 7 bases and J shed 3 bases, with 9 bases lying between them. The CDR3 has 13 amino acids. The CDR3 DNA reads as TGTGCCAGCACCATACTTGACACCGGGGAGCTGTTTTTT. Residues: CASTILDTGELFF.

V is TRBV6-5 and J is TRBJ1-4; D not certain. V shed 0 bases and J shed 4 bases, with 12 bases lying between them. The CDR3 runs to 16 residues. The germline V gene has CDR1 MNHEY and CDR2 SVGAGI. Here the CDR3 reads CASSYSMAWSNEKLFF. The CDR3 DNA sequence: TGTGCCAGCAGTTACTCGATGGCTTGGAGTAATGAAAAACTGTTTTTT.

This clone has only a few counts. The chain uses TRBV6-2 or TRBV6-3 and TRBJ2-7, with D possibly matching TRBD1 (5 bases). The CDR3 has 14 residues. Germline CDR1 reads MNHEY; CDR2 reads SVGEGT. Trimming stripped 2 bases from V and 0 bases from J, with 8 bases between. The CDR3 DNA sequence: TGTGCCAGCAGTTACGGGGCCACCTCCTACGAGCAGTACTTC. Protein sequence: CASSYGATSYEQYF.

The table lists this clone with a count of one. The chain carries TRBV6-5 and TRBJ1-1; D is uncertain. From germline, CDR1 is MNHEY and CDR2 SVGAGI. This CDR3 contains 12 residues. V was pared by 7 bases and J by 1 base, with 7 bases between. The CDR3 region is CASTSGNTEAFF. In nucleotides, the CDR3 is TGTGCCAGCACCTCGGGGAACACTGAAGCTTTCTTT.

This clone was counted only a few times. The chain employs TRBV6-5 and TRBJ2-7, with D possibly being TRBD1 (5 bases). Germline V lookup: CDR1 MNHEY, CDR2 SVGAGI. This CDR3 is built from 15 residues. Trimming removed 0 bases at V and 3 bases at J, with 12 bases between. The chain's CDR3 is CASSYSPRVDYEQYF. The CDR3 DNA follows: TGTGCCAGCAGTTACTCACCCAGGGTGGACTACGAGCAGTACTTC.

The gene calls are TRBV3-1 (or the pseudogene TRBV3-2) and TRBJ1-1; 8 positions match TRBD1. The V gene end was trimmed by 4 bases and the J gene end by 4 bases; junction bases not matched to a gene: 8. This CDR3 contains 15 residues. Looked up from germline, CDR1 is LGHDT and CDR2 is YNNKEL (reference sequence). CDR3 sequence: CASSRSGGAGTEAFF. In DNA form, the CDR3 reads TGTGCCAGCAGCCGCTCAGGGGGCGCGGGCACTGAAGCTTTCTTT.

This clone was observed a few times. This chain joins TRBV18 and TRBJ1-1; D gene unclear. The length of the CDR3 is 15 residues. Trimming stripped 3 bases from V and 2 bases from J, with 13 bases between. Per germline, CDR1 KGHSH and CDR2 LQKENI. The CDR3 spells CASSPQAGTNTEAFF. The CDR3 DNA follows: TGTGCCAGCTCACCTCAGGCAGGAACTAACACTGAAGCTTTCTTT.